This T cell receptor beta chain was recorded in a study of blood T cell repertoires in COVID-19. In the study overall: COVID-19 samples from acute and convalescent phases originated in the United States, Italy and Spain. Nucleic acid was either cDNA or gDNA, and it came from T cells, B-cell-depleted T cells, or PBMCs.

Original data processing: For nucleated cells, counts were estimated from reference gene primer amplification. The repertoire was sequenced with immunoSEQ multiplex PCR; TCRdb's copy has only in-frame clones and lacks some. The DNA was the basis for D and trimming; V, J and clone size are from that table. The table lists a few hundred thousand clones, approximately 87% of them singletons, with over 9.5% in the top ten. This CDR3 region has 14 residues. The germline CDR1 and CDR2 sequences are ENHRY and SYGVKD. V was pared by 4 bases and J by 5 bases, with 7 bases of the junction left unmatched. It was during active infection that Seattle patients were enrolled and then longitudinally followed.

What was sequenced was peripheral blood. The clonotype comes from a woman aged 25-40 years with COVID-19, enrolled during active disease. The V call is TRBV10-3, the J call TRBJ1-1; 7 nucleotides align to TRBD1. The CDR3 DNA follows: TGTGCCATCAGTGGACAGGGTTTGGCGACTGAAGCTTTCTTT. Translating it yields CAISGQGLATEAFF.